This T cell receptor beta chain was obtained from a study of blood T cell repertoires in COVID-19. CDR3 size: 14 residues. J was trimmed by 5 bases and V by 3 bases; bases with no gene match: 4. Looked up from germline, CDR1 is KGHSH and CDR2 is LQKENI. The table came from immunoSEQ multiplex PCR; TCRdb's copy has only in-frame clones and leaves some out. The top ten clones hold 4.4% of a sample with 200,000 to 250,000 clones, about nine tenths of them seen once. The sequence was collected from a man aged 45-65 years with acute or convalescent COVID-19. Sequenced sample: peripheral blood. This chain links TRBV18 with TRBJ1-3; TRBD1 aligns across 7 bases. The CDR3 sequence is CASSPRTGRNTIYF. The CDR3 DNA reads as TGTGCCAGCTCACCTAGGACAGGTCGAAACACCATATATTTT.